This T cell receptor beta chain originates from a study of T cell repertoires in cytomegalovirus infection. Study-wide context: CMV infection plus the matching HLA type was flagged by public TCR beta signatures. Whole-study results and caveats: Based on cumulative public TCR beta family frequency, carriers of CMV plus the relevant HLA were identified.

Germline V gives CDR1 MNHEY, CDR2 SVGEGT. V lost 4 bases and J lost 0, with 13 bases in between. This CDR3 has 16 residues. TCRdb processed the reads anew with MiXCR; each CDR3 protein has one entry. The sample shows more than 250,000 distinct CDR3 sequences, around 15% of them seen only once. This clonotype was counted many times. Its antigen is unknown. V gene TRBV6-2 or TRBV6-3 combines with J gene TRBJ1-3; weak D call: TRBD1 (5 bases). The sample taken for sequencing was PBMCs. This receptor was taken from a human donor in good health (CMV status not recorded). Some clones in this sample may be carry-over from other donors' samples. CDR3 protein: CASSFSGPNSGNTIYF. CDR3 DNA sequence: TGTGCCAGCAGTTTTTCAGGGCCAAACTCTGGAAACACCATATATTTT.